These 31 T cell receptor beta chains were all obtained from the same sample, sequenced in a study of cytomegalovirus exposure and HLA in healthy donors. The PCR used 60 Vbeta and 13 Jbeta primers. Libraries were prepared by immunoSEQ multiplex PCR; TCRdb keeps only in-frame clonotypes and omits some of them. Counted here are roughly 120,000 clones, roughly two thirds occurring once; the ten biggest clones make up over 1.5%. Specimen: PBMCs. These receptors were collected from a man aged 25 to 40 in good health and CMV-seropositive.

The chain uses TRBV6-1 and TRBJ1-4; 8 bases are a match to TRBD1. CDR1 MNHNS and CDR2 SASEGT come from the germline V gene. The CDR3 has 14 residues. With 8 bases clipped from V and 8 bases from J, the junction kept 10 bases outside the gene matches. Written as DNA, the CDR3 is TGTGCCAGCTGGTGGACAGGGAAGGAAGAAAAACTGTTTTTT. It specifies CASWWTGKEEKLFF.

The J gene is TRBJ2-7, the V gene TRBV10-3; TRBD1 aligns across 8 bases. CDR1 and CDR2 from the germline V gene are ENHRY and SYGVKD. The CDR3 is made up of 14 amino acids. The V segment lost 4 bases and the J segment 2 bases; nucleotides outside the gene matches: 4. The CDR3 loop reads CAISGQGPTYEQYF. DNA for the CDR3: TGTGCCATCAGTGGACAGGGGCCAACCTACGAGCAGTACTTC.

This chain joins TRBV5-4 and TRBJ2-2; TRBD2 matches 11 bases. Germline CDR1 is SGHNT and CDR2 is YYREEE (reference sequence). V was clipped by 6 bases and J by 2 bases; unmatched bases: 6. CDR3 size: 16 residues. The CDR3 sequence: CASTRGLAGNTGELFF. The CDR3 nucleotides are TGTGCCAGCACCAGAGGACTAGCGGGTAACACCGGGGAGCTGTTTTTT.

The chain has TRBV7-9 and TRBJ2-6; 11 bases fit TRBD1. V was clipped by 5 bases and J by 2 bases; unmatched bases: 5. The CDR3 has 17 residues. Germline loops: CDR1 SEHNR, CDR2 FQNEAQ (reference sequence). This chain's CDR3 is CASSRGQGATGANVLTF. As DNA, the CDR3 is TGTGCCAGCAGCCGCGGACAGGGGGCGACTGGGGCCAACGTCCTGACTTTC.

The rearrangement uses TRBV10-3 and TRBJ2-1, with D possibly matching TRBD2 (5 bases). Germline lookup yields CDR1 ENHRY and CDR2 SYGVKD. V lost 6 bases to trimming and J lost 12 bases, with 21 bases between them. The CDR3 is 14 amino acids. The CDR3 loop is CAISESNLASRQFF. DNA of the CDR3: TGTGCCATCAGCGAATCAAATCTAGCTTCCCGGCAGTTCTTC.

The J gene is TRBJ2-1, the V gene TRBV5-1; 9 nucleotides align to TRBD2. The CDR3 runs to 15 residues. The V gene's germline CDR1 is SGHRS and CDR2 YFSETQ. V was pared by 6 bases and J by 7 bases, with 11 bases of the junction left unmatched. The CDR3 DNA sequence: TGCGCCAGCACTCCTTTGGCGGGGGGGGTTAATGAGCAGTTCTTC. It translates to CASTPLAGGVNEQFF.

The chain recombines TRBV6-5 with TRBJ1-1; TRBD1 might be the D (6 bases). The germline CDR1 and CDR2 sequences are MNHEY and SVGAGI. The germline V and J ends were trimmed by 4 bases and 1 base, with 13 bases remaining between them. This CDR3 contains 15 residues. The CDR3 DNA reads TGTGCCAGCAGTTCCTCAGGGGAAAAGAACACTGAAGCTTTCTTT. Amino acids: CASSSSGEKNTEAFF.

In its sample, this clone was seen a few times. V and J are TRBV6-1 and TRBJ2-3, with 12 bases lining up with TRBD2. The CDR3 runs 18 residues. CDR1 and CDR2 (germline): MNHNS, SASEGT. V dropped 3 bases and J dropped 1; count of bases not matched to a gene: 8. CDR3 region: CASSDGGRLAGGTDTQYF. In nucleotides, the CDR3 is TGTGCCAGCAGTGATGGTGGGAGACTAGCGGGGGGCACAGATACGCAGTATTTT.

The chain has TRBV6-1 and TRBJ2-6; 9 bases are a match to TRBD1. After removal of 8 bases from V and 12 bases from J, the junction contained 11 bases not matched to a gene. Germline CDR1 MNHNS, CDR2 SASEGT. The CDR3 spans 14 residues. CDR3 protein: CASRRGQGVFVLTF. As DNA, the CDR3 is TGTGCCAGCCGTCGGGGACAGGGTGTTTTCGTCCTGACTTTC.

This clone was seen only once. The rearrangement joins TRBV5-1 to TRBJ2-1; 10 bases align to TRBD2. Germline assignment: CDR1 SGHRS and CDR2 YFSETQ. The CDR3 contains 15 residues. J was trimmed by 12 bases and V by 0 bases; bases with no gene match: 9. The CDR3 DNA sequence: TGCGCCAGCAGCTTGGAGATCGCTAGCGGGAGTAGGCAGTTCTTC. This encodes CASSLEIASGSRQFF.

The chain joins TRBV15 to TRBJ1-2; D might be TRBD1 (5 bases). Germline V gene data show CDR1 as LNHNV and CDR2 as YYDKDF (reference sequence). The ends were cut back, 2 bases at V and 7 bases at J, with 17 bases in the middle. CDR3 length equals 15 residues. The CDR3 spells CATSRMDTSIGGYTF. Here the CDR3 DNA reads TGTGCCACCAGCAGAATGGACACCTCGATTGGTGGCTACACCTTC.

The CDR3 spells CASSALGGVIPSGANVLTF. The CDR3 bases are TGTGCCAGCAGCGCCTTGGGCGGGGTGATCCCCTCTGGGGCCAACGTCCTGACTTTC. V usage is TRBV9 and J usage is TRBJ2-6; a weak D match, TRBD2 (6 bases). Germline CDR1 and CDR2: SGDLS and YYNGEE. The CDR3 loop spans 19 amino acids. V dropped 3 bases and J dropped 0 bases, with 19 bases sitting between them.

The chain links TRBV7-9 to TRBJ2-7, with D perhaps TRBD2 (5 bases). Germline V gene sequence: CDR1 SEHNR, CDR2 FQNEAQ (reference sequence). V lost 5 bases and J lost 0, with 11 bases in between. This CDR3 has 14 amino acids. In nucleotides, the CDR3 is TGTGCCAGCAGCGCCGGACTGAGCTCCTACGAGCAGTACTTC. As protein: CASSAGLSSYEQYF.

The table lists this clone with a few counts. The CDR3 loop is CASSVGTGGIAEAFF. The DNA of the CDR3 is TGTGCCAGCAGCGTCGGGACAGGGGGCATCGCTGAAGCTTTCTTT. V and J are TRBV9 and TRBJ1-1; 12 bases align to TRBD1. The trim removed 2 bases at V and 6 bases at J, leaving 5 bases unmatched. Germline V CDR1 and CDR2: SGDLS, YYNGEE. The CDR3 totals 15 residues.

This clone was seen more than once but under ten times. The chain combines TRBV11-1 with TRBJ2-3; 11 bases are a match to TRBD2. V lost 4 bases to trimming and J lost 6 bases; unmatched junction nucleotides: 15. Germline-derived CDR1 and CDR2 are SGHAT and FQDESV (reference sequence). This CDR3 region has 18 residues. The CDR3 region has the DNA TGTGCCAGCAGCTCCACCGGGACTAGCGGTCCCCCCGCGGATACGCAGTATTTT. This codes for CASSSTGTSGPPADTQYF.

This sequence joins TRBV15 and TRBJ1-4; weak D call: TRBD1 (5 bases). The CDR3 has 15 amino acids. V was trimmed by 1 base and J by 8 bases, leaving 14 bases between them. CDR1 is LNHNV, CDR2 YYDKDF, per germline (reference sequence). The CDR3 sequence: CATSRAGADAEKLFF. The CDR3 bases are TGTGCCACCAGCAGAGCTGGGGCGGACGCCGAAAAACTGTTTTTT.

CDR3 sequence (DNA): TGTGCTAGTGGTTTGGTACGGGGGGGACTTGGGGGGAATGAGCAGTTCTTC. It specifies CASGLVRGGLGGNEQFF. This chain links TRBV12-5 with TRBJ2-1, with 8 positions matching TRBD2. V lost 0 bases to trimming and J lost 7 bases; unmatched junction nucleotides: 11. The germline V gene encodes CDR1 LGHNT and CDR2 FRNRAP. The CDR3 has 17 amino acids.

The rearrangement uses TRBV6-1 and TRBJ1-2, with 8 bases that match TRBD1. J lost 3 bases, V lost 7 bases, and 7 bases had no gene match. Germline lookup yields CDR1 MNHNS and CDR2 SASEGT. This CDR3 is built from 14 residues. This chain's CDR3 is CASISTGDHYGYTF. The CDR3 DNA is TGTGCCAGCATTTCGACAGGGGATCACTATGGCTACACCTTC.

The chain links TRBV18 to TRBJ1-3; 10 positions match TRBD1. This CDR3 contains 13 residues. Germline loops: CDR1 KGHSH, CDR2 LQKENI. V lost 7 bases, J lost 4 bases, and 1 base stayed unmatched. For the CDR3, the DNA is TGTGCCAGCTTGACAGGGGGCGGAAACACCATATATTTT. Protein: CASLTGGGNTIYF.

This clone showed up just a few times. The chain employs TRBV7-3 and TRBJ1-1, with a tentative D call TRBD1 (6 bases). CDR1 and CDR2 (germline): SGHTA, FQGTGA. The CDR3 extends over 15 amino acids. V lost 5 bases and J lost 3, with 16 bases in between. CDR3 in DNA: TGTGCCAGCAGCGCCCATGGAAGGGGGTACACTGAAGCTTTCTTT. This sequence encodes CASSAHGRGYTEAFF. The full variable domain, rest sourced from reference TRBV7-3 and TRBJ1-1, is GAGVSQTPSNKVTEKGKYVELRCDPISGHTALYWYRQSLGQGPEFLIYFQGTGAADDSGLPNDRFFAVRPEGSVSTLKIQRTERGDSAVYLCASSAHGRGYTEAFFGQGTRLTVV.

V and J are TRBV5-4 and TRBJ2-3, with 7 bases aligning to TRBD2. Losses at the gene ends were 4 bases for V and 2 bases for J; bases not matched to a gene: 7. The CDR3 length is 15 residues. CDR1 is SGHNT, CDR2 YYREEE, per germline (reference sequence). CDR3: CASSLQAGPTDTQYF. The DNA for the CDR3 is TGTGCCAGCAGCCTCCAAGCGGGGCCCACAGATACGCAGTATTTT.

This clone was detected a few times. The chain couples TRBV27 to TRBJ2-7; 8 bases line up with TRBD1. Germline CDR1 reads MNHEY; CDR2 reads SMNVEV (reference sequence). The CDR3 consists of 13 residues. The junction had 4 bases not matched to a gene; V was cut back by 2 bases and J by 7 bases. The CDR3: CASSLARTGEQYF. In nucleotides, the CDR3 is TGTGCCAGCAGTTTAGCGCGGACAGGGGAGCAGTACTTC.

The genes are TRBV6-5 and TRBJ1-1; tentatively, D is TRBD1 (6 bases). The CDR3 extends over 15 amino acids. V shed 0 bases and J shed 1 base, with 9 bases lying between them. Germline V lookup: CDR1 MNHEY, CDR2 SVGAGI. The CDR3 DNA is TGTGCCAGCAGTTACTCGAACAGGGCGAACACTGAAGCTTTCTTT. As protein: CASSYSNRANTEAFF.

In its sample, this clone was seen a few times. The chain uses TRBV29-1 and TRBJ1-1, with 9 bases identical to TRBD1. V lost 4 bases to trimming and J lost 6 bases; unmatched junction nucleotides: 6. Germline CDR1 and CDR2: SQVTM and ANQGSEA. This CDR3 has 13 residues. This chain's CDR3 is CSVGDRDRSEAFF. The CDR3, as DNA: TGCAGCGTTGGGGACAGGGATCGGTCTGAAGCTTTCTTT.

This clone was found a few times. This sequence joins TRBV7-9 and TRBJ1-1; TRBD1 matches at 7 bases. This CDR3 region has 12 residues. Germline values: CDR1 SEHNR, CDR2 FQNEAQ (reference sequence). Here the CDR3 DNA reads TGTGCTTCTCAGGGGGGAAGCACTGAAGCTTTCTTT. Residues: CASQGGSTEAFF.

The DNA for the CDR3 is TGTGCCAGCAGTCCCGAGGGGGCTGGGGCCAACGTCCTGACTTTC. This translates into CASSPEGAGANVLTF. The gene calls are TRBV5-4 and TRBJ2-6, with a possible D match to TRBD1 (6 bases). V dropped 5 bases and J dropped 2 bases, with 11 bases sitting between them. The CDR3 consists of 15 residues. Per germline, CDR1 SGHNT and CDR2 YYREEE (reference sequence). Based on the CDR3 plus reference TRBV5-4 and TRBJ2-6, the full variable domain is ETGVTQSPTHLIKTRGQQVTLRCSSQSGHNTVSWYQQALGQGPQFIFQYYREEENGRGNFPPRFSGLQFPNYSSELNVNALELDDSALYLCASSPEGAGANVLTFGAGSRLTVL.

The rearrangement joins TRBV4-2 to TRBJ2-1; 9 bases are shared with TRBD2. Germline V gene data show CDR1 as LGHNA and CDR2 as YNFKEQ. The V segment lost 0 bases and the J segment 4 bases; nucleotides outside the gene matches: 4. The CDR3 contains 16 residues. The CDR3 nucleotides are TGTGCCAGCAGCCAAGAGAACACTAGCGGGTACAATGAGCAGTTCTTC. It yields the protein CASSQENTSGYNEQFF.

The table lists this clone with a few counts. This sequence joins TRBV7-3 and TRBJ2-7, with 10 bases fitting TRBD2. The germline gives CDR1 SGHTA, CDR2 FQGTGA. The CDR3 has 16 residues. The J segment lost 5 bases and the V segment lost 1 base, leaving 8 bases of the junction unmatched. CDR3 coding DNA: TGTGCCAGCAGCTTAAATTCGGTCCTAGCGGGAGACGAGCAGTACTTC. It encodes CASSLNSVLAGDEQYF.

This chain uses TRBV11-3 with TRBJ1-2; D is unresolved. Trimming left V 5 bases short and J 4 bases short, with 17 bases between. CDR1 and CDR2 (germline): SGHNT, YENEEA. The CDR3 length is 15 residues. The CDR3 DNA follows: TGTGCCAGCAGCCCCCGGGCGGGTCCAATCTATGGCTACACCTTC. Translating it yields CASSPRAGPIYGYTF.

To note about this clone: Other DNA sequences from this sample encode an identical CDR3 as well. The chain employs TRBV6-5 and TRBJ2-2; D unresolved. The germline gives CDR1 MNHEY, CDR2 SVGAGI. The V end was cut by 4 bases, the J end by 2 bases, with 14 bases between. The CDR3 totals 16 residues. The CDR3, as DNA: TGTGCCAGCAGTTCGAACCCGAACATAAACACCGGGGAGCTGTTTTTT. It codes for CASSSNPNINTGELFF.

The gene calls are TRBV27 and TRBJ2-3; no reliable D call. The V end lost 6 bases, the J end lost 2 bases, and 12 bases lay between the germline ends. Germline V gives CDR1 MNHEY, CDR2 SMNVEV (reference sequence). The CDR3 spans 14 residues. CDR3 in DNA: TGTGCCAGCAGCCTACCGGGTGCCACAGATACGCAGTATTTT. Its translation: CASSLPGATDTQYF.